This entry describes one T cell receptor (beta chain). The antigen remains undetermined. Germline CDR1 SNHLY, CDR2 FYNNEI. The CDR3 covers 16 residues. V was clipped by 1 base and J by 3 bases; unmatched bases: 7. The data derive from a study of blood T cells in healthy people across ages. Study-wide results and caveats: TCR beta diversity per million T cells fell roughly linearly with age.

A J-beta primer mix and a sample-barcoded 5' primer were used in a second PCR of about 7 to 11 cycles. Each of the cDNA molecules was tagged by a template-switch adaptor with 12 random nucleotides. TCRdb processed the 5' RACE reads anew with MiXCR; each CDR3 protein has one entry. The sample has 1.2 million to 1.5 million distinct CDR3 sequences; about 40% are singletons. The specimen was blood. The chain links TRBV2 to TRBJ1-1; TRBD1 matches at 8 bases. The receptor was isolated from a woman younger than 30 in good health. The CDR3 coding sequence is TGTGCCAGCAGTGAAGATCACAGGGGGGGAGACACTGAAGCTTTCTTT. It translates to CASSEDHRGGDTEAFF.